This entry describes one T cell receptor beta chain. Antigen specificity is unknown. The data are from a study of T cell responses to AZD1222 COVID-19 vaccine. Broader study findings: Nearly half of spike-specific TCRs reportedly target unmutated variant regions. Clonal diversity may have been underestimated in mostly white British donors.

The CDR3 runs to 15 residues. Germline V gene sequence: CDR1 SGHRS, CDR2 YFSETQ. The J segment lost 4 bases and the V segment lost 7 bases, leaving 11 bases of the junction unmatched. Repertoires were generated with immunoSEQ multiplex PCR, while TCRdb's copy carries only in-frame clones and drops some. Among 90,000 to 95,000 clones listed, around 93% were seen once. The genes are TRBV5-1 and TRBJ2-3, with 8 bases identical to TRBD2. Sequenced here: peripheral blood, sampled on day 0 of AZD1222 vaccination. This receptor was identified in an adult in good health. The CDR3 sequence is CASYPQTGGADTQYF. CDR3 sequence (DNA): TGCGCCAGCTATCCCCAGACGGGAGGGGCAGATACGCAGTATTTT.